The clone carrying this T cell receptor (beta chain) appeared many times. The sample belongs to a study of neurological immune-mediated disorders. CDR1 is SGHAT, CDR2 FQNNGV, per germline. Trimming stripped 0 bases from V and 2 bases from J, with 9 bases between. The CDR3 totals 15 residues. In TCRdb, the 5' RACE reads were re-called with MiXCR into one record per CDR3 protein. Altogether about 80,000 distinct CDR3 sequences are present, less than 5.5% being singletons, with the ten largest covering 2% to 2.5%. Sequenced material: PBMCs. The origin of this receptor is a woman aged 25 to 39 with multiple sclerosis. The chain employs TRBV11-2 and TRBJ2-3; TRBD2 is a possible D gene (6 bases). CDR3 in DNA: TGTGCCAGCAGCTTAGATCCGGGAGACACAGATACGCAGTATTTT. Translating gives CASSLDPGDTDTQYF.